The TCR beta chain under discussion was sequenced for a study of shared clonotypes between healthy human individuals. Positive CCR7 selection of CD45RO-negative cells yielded the naive CD8 cells, and terminally differentiated effector memory CD45RA+ cells were excluded. The trim removed 4 bases at V and 4 bases at J, leaving 5 bases unmatched. Germline loops: CDR1 SGHVS, CDR2 FNYEAQ. CDR3 length equals 15 residues. The method was immunoSEQ multiplex PCR; TCRdb's version includes in-frame clones alone and lacks a portion of them. The sample yields 800,000 or so clones, roughly 96% seen once. Details on this clone: As yet, its antigen is unknown.

Study outcomes and limitations: Across subsets, estimated richness was generally greater for naive than for memory populations. Generation probabilities of non-shared clonotypes were lower (relative to those shared by all four donors).

The chain is built from TRBV7-6 and TRBJ2-7; 12 bases fit TRBD2. The clonotype was recovered from a man aged 25 to 40 in good health. The sample taken for sequencing was naive CD8+ T cells sorted from blood. The CDR3 DNA reads as TGTGCCAGCAGCTCTTCACTAGCGGGAGGATACGAGCAGTACTTC. The encoded protein is CASSSSLAGGYEQYF.